One sample yielded the 26 T cell receptor beta chains listed below, sequenced in a study of blood T cell repertoires in COVID-19. The assay was immunoSEQ multiplex PCR, and TCRdb's table has in-frame clones only and misses some. The repertoire has 100,000 to 150,000 clones, around four fifths of them found once; the top ten carry roughly 25%. The specimen was peripheral blood. These receptors originate from a human donor in a cohort sampled during active COVID-19.

This clone was detected a few times. The genes are TRBV7-9 and TRBJ2-3; the match to TRBD2 covers 7 bases. This CDR3 contains 17 residues. V shed 5 bases and J 0 bases; nucleotides not matched to a gene: 11. CDR1 and CDR2 from the germline V gene are SEHNR and FQNEAQ (reference sequence). This chain's CDR3 is CASSPASGAGSTDTQYF. The CDR3 DNA is TGTGCCAGCAGCCCAGCTTCGGGAGCGGGGAGCACAGATACGCAGTATTTT. Looking up the rest from reference TRBV7-9 and TRBJ2-3 gives the full variable domain: DTGVSQNPRHKITKRGQNVTFRCDPISEHNRLYWYRQTLGQGPEFLTYFQNEAQLEKSRLLSDRFSAERPKGSFSTLEIQRTEQGDSAMYLCASSPASGAGSTDTQYFGPGTRLTVL.

The chain recombines TRBV6-5 with TRBJ1-2, with D unresolved. CDR1 is MNHEY, CDR2 SVGAGI, per germline. CDR3 size: 13 residues. V lost 1 base and J 13 bases, leaving 16 bases between the germline ends. CDR3 bases: TGTGCCAGCAGTTACTTAGAAACGGAGCAGAGCACCTTC. Its protein is CASSYLETEQSTF.

The chain links TRBV19 to TRBJ1-4, with TRBD1 matching over 11 bases. The CDR3 has 17 amino acids. V lost 3 bases and J lost 7; bases outside the gene matches: 10. CDR1 is LNHDA, CDR2 SQIVND, per germline (reference sequence). CDR3 loop: CASSIGQGASISEKLFF. Here the CDR3 DNA reads TGTGCCAGTAGTATTGGACAGGGGGCTTCAATAAGTGAAAAACTGTTTTTT. Looking up the rest from reference TRBV19 and TRBJ1-4 gives the full variable domain: DGGITQSPKYLFRKEGQNVTLSCEQNLNHDAMYWYRQDPGQGLRLIYYSQIVNDFQKGDIAEGYSVSREKKESFPLTVTSAQKNPTAFYLCASSIGQGASISEKLFFGSGTQLSVL.

The chain recombines TRBV2 with TRBJ1-6, with a tentative D call TRBD1 (5 bases). This CDR3 has 15 amino acids. V dropped 4 bases and J dropped 7 bases, with 14 bases sitting between them. Germline V CDR1 and CDR2: SNHLY, FYNNEI. The CDR3, as DNA: TGTGCCAGCAGTGGATTCGGGGGAGTAAATTCACCCCTCCACTTT. This codes for CASSGFGGVNSPLHF.

The V call is TRBV20-1, the J call TRBJ2-1; 11 nucleotides align to TRBD2. Trimming removed 5 bases from V and 7 bases from J; junction bases left unmatched: 10. Looked up from germline, CDR1 is DFQATT and CDR2 is SNEGSKA (reference sequence). The CDR3 loop spans 15 amino acids. The chain's CDR3 is CSARVAGGDSNEQFF. As DNA, the CDR3 is TGCAGTGCTCGTGTAGCGGGAGGGGATTCTAATGAGCAGTTCTTC.

The chain carries TRBV6-2 or TRBV6-3 and TRBJ2-7; D may be TRBD1 (6 bases). Trimming removed 2 bases at V and 3 bases at J, with 8 bases between. Germline CDR1 is MNHEY and CDR2 is SVGEGT. This CDR3 region has 13 residues. The CDR3 loop reads CASSYQGNYEQYF. For the CDR3, the DNA is TGTGCCAGCAGTTACCAGGGGAACTACGAGCAGTACTTC.

The sample holds a few counts of this clone. V gene TRBV3-1 (or the pseudogene TRBV3-2) combines with J gene TRBJ1-3; D gene uncertain. This CDR3 is 14 amino acids long. The V end was cut by 3 bases, the J end by 0 bases, with 6 bases between. Germline V gene lookup returns CDR1 LGHDT and CDR2 YNNKEL (reference sequence). CDR3 in DNA: TGTGCCAGCAGCCAGGGCAGCTCTGGAAACACCATATATTTT. Its protein product is CASSQGSSGNTIYF.

This rearrangement joins TRBV3-1 (or the pseudogene TRBV3-2) to TRBJ2-7; 12 positions agree with TRBD2. The CDR3 sequence is 15 residues long. Per germline, CDR1 LGHDT and CDR2 YNNKEL (reference sequence). V was pared by 3 bases and J by 6 bases, with 6 bases of the junction left unmatched. CDR3 sequence: CASSHTASGRGEQYF. In nucleotides, the CDR3 is TGTGCCAGCAGCCATACTGCTAGCGGGAGGGGCGAGCAGTACTTC.

This clone was detected only once. CDR3 sequence (DNA): TGTGCCAGCAGCCAGAGGTACGAGCAGTACTTC. Translating gives CASSQRYEQYF. This chain connects TRBV3-1 (or the pseudogene TRBV3-2) to TRBJ2-7; D not certain. The CDR3 has 11 amino acids. Germline-derived CDR1 and CDR2 are LGHDT and YNNKEL (reference sequence). Trimming removed 3 bases from V and 4 bases from J, with 4 bases in between.

This clone showed up just once. This sequence joins TRBV29-1 and TRBJ1-2; unclear D gene. Germline CDR1 is SQVTM and CDR2 is ANQGSEA. The CDR3 has 12 amino acids. Trimming left V 8 bases short and J 4 bases short, with 14 bases between. In DNA, the CDR3 is TGCAGCATTAGTCGGACTGGCTATGGCTACACCTTC. Its protein product is CSISRTGYGYTF.

This chain connects TRBV2 to TRBJ1-4; no firm D call. The germline V and J ends were trimmed by 7 bases and 4 bases, with 13 bases remaining between them. In germline, CDR1 is SNHLY, CDR2 FYNNEI. The CDR3 covers 14 residues. The CDR3: CASIRDGNNEKLFF. DNA for the CDR3: TGTGCCAGCATCCGAGACGGGAATAATGAAAAACTGTTTTTT. Full variable domain (remainder filled in from reference TRBV2 and TRBJ1-4): EPEVTQTPSHQVTQMGQEVILRCVPISNHLYFYWYRQILGQKVEFLVSFYNNEISEKSEIFDDQFSVERPDGSNFTLKIRSTKLEDSAMYFCASIRDGNNEKLFFGSGTQLSVL.

This chain joins TRBV10-3 and TRBJ2-7; 7 positions match TRBD1. Germline V lookup: CDR1 ENHRY, CDR2 SYGVKD. The CDR3 length is 14 residues. Unmatched junction bases numbered 7, after V lost 7 bases and J lost 1 base. CDR3 residues: CAIMHGTASYEQYF. The CDR3 nucleotides are TGTGCCATCATGCACGGGACAGCTTCCTACGAGCAGTACTTC.

V and J are TRBV3-1 (or the pseudogene TRBV3-2) and TRBJ1-2, with D possibly matching TRBD1 (5 bases). The CDR3 runs to 15 residues. Germline V gene data show CDR1 as LGHDT and CDR2 as YNNKEL (reference sequence). The V end lost 2 bases, the J end lost 7 bases, and 17 bases lay between the germline ends. The CDR3 protein is CASSQLEGTGGGYTF. The DNA for the CDR3 is TGTGCCAGCAGCCAATTGGAGGGGACCGGGGGTGGCTACACCTTC.

As DNA, the CDR3 is TGTGCCAGCAGGCCTAAATCAACTAATGAAAAACTGTTTTTT. This sequence encodes CASRPKSTNEKLFF. This sequence joins TRBV2 and TRBJ1-4, with no clear D. Trimming took off 6 bases at V and 0 bases at J, with 8 bases between the two ends. This CDR3 has 14 amino acids. From germline, CDR1 is SNHLY and CDR2 FYNNEI.

This chain links TRBV9 with TRBJ2-1; 10 bases are a match to TRBD2. CDR3 length equals 17 residues. Germline CDR1 is SGDLS and CDR2 is YYNGEE. With 4 bases clipped from V and 7 bases from J, the junction kept 14 bases outside the gene matches. The CDR3 DNA reads TGTGCCAGCAGCCTTGGAACTGGGCTAGCGGGAGTAAATGAGCAGTTCTTC. This translates into CASSLGTGLAGVNEQFF.

This chain joins TRBV5-1 and TRBJ1-1; D may be TRBD1 (5 bases). This CDR3 has 15 amino acids. Germline CDR1 is SGHRS and CDR2 is YFSETQ. The V end was cut by 4 bases, the J end by 1 base, with 14 bases between. The CDR3 here is CASSPLTASNTEAFF. CDR3 DNA sequence: TGCGCCAGCAGCCCGTTGACAGCTTCGAACACTGAAGCTTTCTTT.

The chain employs TRBV4-2 and TRBJ2-1; TRBD2 is a possible D gene (6 bases). The ends were cut back, 2 bases at V and 8 bases at J, with 19 bases in the middle. CDR1 is LGHNA and CDR2 is YNFKEQ in the germline V gene. The CDR3 is made up of 16 amino acids. Here the CDR3 DNA reads TGTGCCAGCAGCCAAACAATGGGGGGAGAGGCCCATGAGCAGTTCTTC. It yields the protein CASSQTMGGEAHEQFF.

The chain couples TRBV5-1 to TRBJ1-1; D may be TRBD1 (6 bases). This CDR3 is built from 16 residues. Germline-derived CDR1 and CDR2 are SGHRS and YFSETQ. Between the trimmed V and J ends, which lost 4 bases and 1 base, there was a span of 17 bases. The CDR3 loop is CASSPGHKLRNTEAFF. In DNA form, the CDR3 reads TGCGCCAGCAGCCCGGGACACAAACTCCGGAACACTGAAGCTTTCTTT. Full variable domain (outside the CDR3, taken from reference TRBV5-1 and TRBJ1-1): KAGVTQTPRYLIKTRGQQVTLSCSPISGHRSVSWYQQTPGQGLQFLFEYFSETQRNKGNFPGRFSGRQFSNSRSEMNVSTLELGDSALYLCASSPGHKLRNTEAFFGQGTRLTVV.

This clone was counted once. The V gene is TRBV7-9, the J gene TRBJ1-1, with D unresolved. Trimming removed 1 base from V and 1 base from J, with 7 bases in between. This CDR3 has 14 residues. Germline values: CDR1 SEHNR, CDR2 FQNEAQ (reference sequence). This CDR3 reads CASSLEAGNTEAFF. DNA for the CDR3: TGTGCCAGCAGCTTAGAAGCGGGGAACACTGAAGCTTTCTTT.

A single count supports this clone. The chain couples TRBV24-1 to TRBJ1-5, with D possibly being TRBD1 (6 bases). Looked up from germline, CDR1 is KGHDR and CDR2 is SFDVKD. V was trimmed by 8 bases and J by 0 bases, leaving 13 bases between them. CDR3 length equals 15 residues. The CDR3 nucleotides are TGTGCCACCATACAGGGCTATCATAGCAATCAGCCCCAGCATTTT. It yields the protein CATIQGYHSNQPQHF.

The chain joins TRBV28 to TRBJ1-2; possibly TRBD1 for D (6 bases). CDR3 length: 14 residues. Germline V lookup: CDR1 MDHEN, CDR2 SYDVKM. Trimming took off 5 bases at V and 2 bases at J, with 12 bases between the two ends. CDR3 amino acids: CASSRLQGNYGYTF. Here the CDR3 DNA reads TGTGCCAGCAGTCGACTACAGGGCAACTATGGCTACACCTTC.

The chain employs TRBV9 and TRBJ2-5; 7 bases match TRBD1. The CDR3 has 15 amino acids. Germline loops: CDR1 SGDLS, CDR2 YYNGEE. The V segment lost 0 bases and the J segment 2 bases; nucleotides outside the gene matches: 4. CDR3: CASSVEGDRQETQYF. In nucleotides, the CDR3 is TGTGCCAGCAGCGTAGAAGGGGACAGACAAGAGACCCAGTACTTC.

This clone was counted only a few times. This chain connects TRBV5-4 to TRBJ1-2; TRBD1 agrees at 8 bases. CDR1 and CDR2 from the germline V gene are SGHNT and YYREEE (reference sequence). Losses at the gene ends were 6 bases for V and 7 bases for J; bases not matched to a gene: 14. This CDR3 spans 15 amino acids. CDR3 sequence: CASTDPWTGSGGYTF. CDR3 sequence (DNA): TGTGCCAGCACCGACCCGTGGACAGGGTCGGGTGGCTACACCTTC. The whole variable domain, filled in from reference TRBV5-4 and TRBJ1-2, reads ETGVTQSPTHLIKTRGQQVTLRCSSQSGHNTVSWYQQALGQGPQFIFQYYREEENGRGNFPPRFSGLQFPNYSSELNVNALELDDSALYLCASTDPWTGSGGYTFGSGTRLTVV.

This chain connects TRBV6-5 to TRBJ2-7; TRBD2 agrees at 7 bases. Germline CDR1 reads MNHEY; CDR2 reads SVGAGI. The CDR3 contains 15 residues. Trimming cost V 6 bases and J 1 base; bases outside gene matches: 9. CDR3: CASRGGGGKSYEQYF. The CDR3 coding sequence is TGTGCCAGCAGAGGTGGCGGGGGTAAGTCCTACGAGCAGTACTTC.

The gene calls are TRBV18 and TRBJ2-5; TRBD1 aligns across 7 bases. V was pared by 4 bases and J by 0 bases, with 8 bases of the junction left unmatched. CDR1 and CDR2 (germline): KGHSH, LQKENI. This CDR3 comprises 16 residues. CDR3 in DNA: TGTGCCAGCTCACTAACCGGGACAGCGAACCAAGAGACCCAGTACTTC. Translating it yields CASSLTGTANQETQYF.

This clone was detected only a few times. The rearrangement uses TRBV7-9 and TRBJ1-1; 9 nucleotides agree with TRBD1. After removal of 5 bases from V and 6 bases from J, the junction contained 4 bases not matched to a gene. CDR3 length: 13 amino acids. The germline V gene encodes CDR1 SEHNR and CDR2 FQNEAQ (reference sequence). CDR3 nucleotides: TGTGCCAGCAGCATGGGACAGGGCGCTGAAGCTTTCTTT. Residues: CASSMGQGAEAFF.